This T cell receptor (beta chain) was sequenced for a study of blood T cell repertoires in COVID-19. About the study: Some COVID-19 samples were acute and others convalescent; all came from the United States, Italy and Spain.

The table came from immunoSEQ multiplex PCR; TCRdb's copy has only in-frame clones and leaves some out. Here the sample spans fewer than 20,000 clones, roughly four fifths being singletons. The CDR3 totals 13 residues. The germline V gene has CDR1 GTSNPN and CDR2 SVGIG (reference sequence). V lost 5 bases and J lost 3; bases outside the gene matches: 6. This clone was recorded once. The sequence was collected from a man older than 75 with active COVID-19. The sample was peripheral blood. V usage is TRBV30 and J usage is TRBJ2-7; the match to TRBD1 covers 8 bases. In DNA form, the CDR3 reads TGTGCCTGGGGGGGACAGGAAGACTACGAGCAGTACTTC. Translating it yields CAWGGQEDYEQYF.